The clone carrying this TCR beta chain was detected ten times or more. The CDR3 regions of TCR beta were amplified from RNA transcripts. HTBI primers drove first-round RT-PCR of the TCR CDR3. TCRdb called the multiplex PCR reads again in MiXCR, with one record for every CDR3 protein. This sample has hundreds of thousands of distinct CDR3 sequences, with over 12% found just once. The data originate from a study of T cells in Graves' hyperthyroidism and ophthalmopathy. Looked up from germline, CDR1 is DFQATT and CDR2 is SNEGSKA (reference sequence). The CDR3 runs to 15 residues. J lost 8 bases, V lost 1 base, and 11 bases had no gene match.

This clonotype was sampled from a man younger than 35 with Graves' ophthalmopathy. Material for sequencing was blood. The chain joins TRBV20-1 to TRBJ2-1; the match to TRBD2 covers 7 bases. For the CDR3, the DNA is TGCAGTGCTAGAGTCCACTCAGCGGGACGGGATGAGCAGTTCTTC. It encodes CSARVHSAGRDEQFF.